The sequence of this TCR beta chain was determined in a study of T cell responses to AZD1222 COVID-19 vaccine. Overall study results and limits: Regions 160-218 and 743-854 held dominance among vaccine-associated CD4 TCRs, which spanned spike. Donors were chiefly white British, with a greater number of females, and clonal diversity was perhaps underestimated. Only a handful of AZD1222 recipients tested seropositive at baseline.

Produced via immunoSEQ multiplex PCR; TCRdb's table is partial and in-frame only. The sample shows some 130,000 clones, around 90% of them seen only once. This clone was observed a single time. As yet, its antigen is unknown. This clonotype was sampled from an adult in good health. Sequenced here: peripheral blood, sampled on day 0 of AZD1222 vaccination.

The CDR3 sequence: CASSERGYTEAFF. The CDR3 DNA follows: TGTGCCAGCAGTGAAAGGGGGTACACTGAAGCTTTCTTT. J is TRBJ1-1 and V is TRBV6-1, with D perhaps TRBD1 (6 bases). Germline V gives CDR1 MNHNS, CDR2 SASEGT. Deletions cut 2 bases from V and 3 bases from J, with 7 bases between. This CDR3 spans 13 amino acids.